This T cell receptor (beta chain) was captured in a study of blood T cell repertoires in COVID-19. Study details: There were acute and convalescent COVID-19 samples, and they came from the United States, Italy and Spain. PBMCs, B-cell-depleted T cells, or T cells were the source of the cDNA or gDNA that made up the material.

V lost 2 bases, J lost 11 bases, and 19 bases lay in between. This CDR3 has 15 amino acids. Germline V gives CDR1 MNHEY, CDR2 SVGAGI. Per the original data handling: Estimation of nucleated cell counts relied on the amplification of reference gene primers. The repertoire was sequenced with immunoSEQ multiplex PCR; TCRdb's copy has only in-frame clones and lacks some. V and J calls and clone size come straight from that table; D and trimming were deduced from the DNA. The profile shows around 99,000 clones, under 95% of them singletons. The chain uses TRBV6-5 and TRBJ1-5, with D possibly matching TRBD1 (6 bases). The sequence was obtained from a woman in her 30s with acute or convalescent COVID-19. Source material: peripheral blood. DNA of the CDR3: TGTGCCAGCAGTTACGAGCAGGGGACCTTATCAGCCCAGCATTTT. It is translated as CASSYEQGTLSAQHF.